Sequencing of this TCR beta chain was carried out in a study of technical replicates of blood from several donors. The junction had 7 bases not matched to a gene; V was cut back by 6 bases and J by 2 bases. The germline CDR1 and CDR2 sequences are SGHRS and YFSETQ. The CDR3 has 15 residues. The repertoire was sequenced with immunoSEQ multiplex PCR; TCRdb's copy has only in-frame clones and lacks some. The repertoire holds 50,000 to 70,000 clones, with more than 75% as singletons. The sample was PBMCs. The sequence was obtained from a human donor in good health. Some clones in this sample may be carry-over from other donors' samples. The rearrangement joins TRBV5-1 to TRBJ2-3; 9 bases match TRBD2. CDR3 amino acids: CASTNIAGATDTQYF. The CDR3 DNA reads TGCGCCAGCACCAATATAGCGGGAGCCACAGATACGCAGTATTTT.